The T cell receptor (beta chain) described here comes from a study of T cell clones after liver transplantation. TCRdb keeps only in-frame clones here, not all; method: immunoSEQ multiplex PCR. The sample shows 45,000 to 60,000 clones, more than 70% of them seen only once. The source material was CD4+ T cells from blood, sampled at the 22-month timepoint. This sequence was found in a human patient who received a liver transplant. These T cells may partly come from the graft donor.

The CDR3 DNA is TGTGCCAGCAGTTTCGGACAAGAGGGGGAAAAACTGTTTTTT. This encodes CASSFGQEGEKLFF. This chain uses TRBV6-6 with TRBJ1-4; a weak D match, TRBD1 (5 bases). This CDR3 is 14 amino acids long. The V end was cut by 4 bases, the J end by 8 bases, with 14 bases between. Germline values: CDR1 MNHNY, CDR2 SVGAGI (reference sequence).